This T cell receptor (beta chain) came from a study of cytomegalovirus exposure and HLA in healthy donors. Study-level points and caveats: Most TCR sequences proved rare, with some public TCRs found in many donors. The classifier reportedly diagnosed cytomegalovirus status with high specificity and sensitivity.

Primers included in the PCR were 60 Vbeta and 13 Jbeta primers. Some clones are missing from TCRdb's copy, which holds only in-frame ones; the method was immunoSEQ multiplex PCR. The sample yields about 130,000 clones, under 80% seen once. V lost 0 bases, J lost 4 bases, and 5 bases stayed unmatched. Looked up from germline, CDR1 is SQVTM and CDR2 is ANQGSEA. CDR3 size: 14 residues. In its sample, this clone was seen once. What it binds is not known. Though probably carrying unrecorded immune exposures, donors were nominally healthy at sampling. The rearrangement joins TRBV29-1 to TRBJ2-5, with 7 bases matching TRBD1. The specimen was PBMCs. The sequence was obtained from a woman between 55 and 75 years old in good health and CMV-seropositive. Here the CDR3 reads CSVEEEAGGETQYF. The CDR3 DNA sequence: TGCAGCGTTGAAGAGGAGGCAGGGGGAGAGACCCAGTACTTC.